The 3 T cell receptor beta chains reported below all come from one sample, sequenced in a study of beta chain features in type 1 diabetes. General study results and limits: Type 1 diabetes patients showed a moderate but significant shortening of TCRB CDR3s in all four CD4+ subsets.

Their recognized antigens are unknown. Isolated RNA was reverse transcribed in full, so expressed TCRB transcripts were sequenced. The method was immunoSEQ multiplex PCR; TCRdb's version includes in-frame clones alone and lacks a portion of them. The sample contains roughly 220,000 clones, approximately 16% of which appear only once. The sample consisted of naive CD4+ T cells from blood. These TCRs come from a man aged 25-45 years with type 1 diabetes.

This chain uses TRBV29-1 with TRBJ2-1; D is possibly TRBD1 (6 bases). Trimming left V 4 bases short and J 7 bases short, with 17 bases between. The CDR3 runs 14 residues. CDR1 is SQVTM and CDR2 is ANQGSEA in the germline V gene. CDR3 sequence: CSVAGVMVVNEQFF. In nucleotides, the CDR3 is TGCAGCGTTGCAGGGGTAATGGTAGTGAATGAGCAGTTCTTC.

This clone was detected only a few times. This sequence joins TRBV5-4 and TRBJ1-2, with TRBD1 matching 7 bases. The V gene end was trimmed by 4 bases and the J gene end by 6 bases; junction bases not matched to a gene: 3. In germline, CDR1 is SGHNT, CDR2 YYREEE (reference sequence). The CDR3 runs to 12 residues. The CDR3 sequence is CASSPRGDGYTF. The CDR3 bases are TGTGCCAGCAGCCCCAGGGGGGATGGCTACACCTTC.

The V and J genes are TRBV6-1 and TRBJ1-1, with TRBD1 matching 9 bases. V lost 6 bases and J lost 1; bases outside the gene matches: 0. CDR1 is MNHNS and CDR2 is SASEGT in the germline V gene. The CDR3 is 13 residues long. The CDR3 nucleotides read TGTGCCAGCAGGGACAGGGGGAACACTGAAGCTTTCTTT. Its translation is CASRDRGNTEAFF.